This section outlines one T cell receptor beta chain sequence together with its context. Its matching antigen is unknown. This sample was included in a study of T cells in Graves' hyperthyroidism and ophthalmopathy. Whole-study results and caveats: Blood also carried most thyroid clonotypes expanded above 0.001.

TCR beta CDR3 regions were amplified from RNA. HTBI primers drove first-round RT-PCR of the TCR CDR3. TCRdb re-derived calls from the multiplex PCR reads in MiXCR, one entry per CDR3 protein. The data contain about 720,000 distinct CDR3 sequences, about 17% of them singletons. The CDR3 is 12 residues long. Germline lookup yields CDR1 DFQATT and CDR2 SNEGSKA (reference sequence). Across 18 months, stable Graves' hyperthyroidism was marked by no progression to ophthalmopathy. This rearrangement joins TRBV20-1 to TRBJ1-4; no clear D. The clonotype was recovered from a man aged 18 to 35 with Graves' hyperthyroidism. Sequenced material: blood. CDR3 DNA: TGCACCGCGCCCGGGCCTGATGAAAAACTGTTTTTT. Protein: CTAPGPDEKLFF.